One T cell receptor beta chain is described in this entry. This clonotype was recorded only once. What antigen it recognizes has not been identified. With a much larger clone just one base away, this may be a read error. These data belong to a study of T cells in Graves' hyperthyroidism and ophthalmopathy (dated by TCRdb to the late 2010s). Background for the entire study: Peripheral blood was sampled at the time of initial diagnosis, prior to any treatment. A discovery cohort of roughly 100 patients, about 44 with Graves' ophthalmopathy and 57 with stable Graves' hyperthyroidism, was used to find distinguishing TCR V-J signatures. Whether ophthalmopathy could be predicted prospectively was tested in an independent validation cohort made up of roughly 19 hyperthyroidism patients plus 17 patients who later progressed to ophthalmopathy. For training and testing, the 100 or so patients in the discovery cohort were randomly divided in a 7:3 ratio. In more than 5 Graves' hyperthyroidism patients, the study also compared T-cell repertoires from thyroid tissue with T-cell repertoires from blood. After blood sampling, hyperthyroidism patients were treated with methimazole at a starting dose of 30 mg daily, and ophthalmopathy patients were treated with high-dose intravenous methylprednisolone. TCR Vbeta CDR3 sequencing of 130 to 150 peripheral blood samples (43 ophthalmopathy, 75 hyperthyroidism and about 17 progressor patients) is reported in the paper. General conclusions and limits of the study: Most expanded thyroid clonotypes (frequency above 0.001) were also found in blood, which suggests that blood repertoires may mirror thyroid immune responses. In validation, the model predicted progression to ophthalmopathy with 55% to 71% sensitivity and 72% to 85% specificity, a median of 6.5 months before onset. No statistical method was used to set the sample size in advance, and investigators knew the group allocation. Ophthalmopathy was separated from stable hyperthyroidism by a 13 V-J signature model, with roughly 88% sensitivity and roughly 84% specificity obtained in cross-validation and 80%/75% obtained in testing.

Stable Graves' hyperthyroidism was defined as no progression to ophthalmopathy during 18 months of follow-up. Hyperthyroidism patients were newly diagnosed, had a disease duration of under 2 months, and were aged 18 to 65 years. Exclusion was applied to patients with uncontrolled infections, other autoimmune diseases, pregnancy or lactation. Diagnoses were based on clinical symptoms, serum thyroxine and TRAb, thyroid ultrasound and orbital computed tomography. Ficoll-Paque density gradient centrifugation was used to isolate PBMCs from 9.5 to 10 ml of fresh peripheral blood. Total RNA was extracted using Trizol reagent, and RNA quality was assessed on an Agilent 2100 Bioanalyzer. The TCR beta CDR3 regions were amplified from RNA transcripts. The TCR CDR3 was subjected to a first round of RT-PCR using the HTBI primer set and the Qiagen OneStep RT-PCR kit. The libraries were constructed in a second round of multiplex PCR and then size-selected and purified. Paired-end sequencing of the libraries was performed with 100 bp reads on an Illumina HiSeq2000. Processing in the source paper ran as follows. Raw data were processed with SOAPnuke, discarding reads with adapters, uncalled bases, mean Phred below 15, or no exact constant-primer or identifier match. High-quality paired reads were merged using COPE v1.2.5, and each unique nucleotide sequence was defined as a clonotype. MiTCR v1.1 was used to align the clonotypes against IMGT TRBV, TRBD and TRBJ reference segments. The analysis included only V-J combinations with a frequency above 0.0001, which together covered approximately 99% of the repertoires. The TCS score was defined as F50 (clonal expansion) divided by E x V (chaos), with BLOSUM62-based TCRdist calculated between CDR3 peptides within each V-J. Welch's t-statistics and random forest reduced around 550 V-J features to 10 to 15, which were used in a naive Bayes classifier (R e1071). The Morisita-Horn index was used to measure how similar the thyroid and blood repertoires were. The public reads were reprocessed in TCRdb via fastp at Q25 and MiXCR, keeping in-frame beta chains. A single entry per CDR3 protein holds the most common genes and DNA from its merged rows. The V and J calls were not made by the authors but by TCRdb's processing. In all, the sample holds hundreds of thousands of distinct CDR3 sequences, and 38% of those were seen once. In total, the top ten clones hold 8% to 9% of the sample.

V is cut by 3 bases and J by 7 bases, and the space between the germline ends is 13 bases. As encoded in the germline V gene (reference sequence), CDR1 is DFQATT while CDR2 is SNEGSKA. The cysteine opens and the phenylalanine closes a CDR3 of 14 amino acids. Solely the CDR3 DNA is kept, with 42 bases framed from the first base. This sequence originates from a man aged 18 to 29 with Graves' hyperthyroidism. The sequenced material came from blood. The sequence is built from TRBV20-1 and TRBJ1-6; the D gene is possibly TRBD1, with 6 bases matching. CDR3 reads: CSASLSGANSPLHF. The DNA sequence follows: TGCAGTGCTAGTCTGTCAGGGGCGAATTCACCCCTCCACTTT.